The entry that follows covers one TCR beta chain sequence. The antigen is not known. The sample belongs to a study of T cell responses to AZD1222 COVID-19 vaccine. Broader study findings: Unmutated variant regions are reportedly targeted by nearly half of spike-specific TCRs. Sampled repertoires all dated from after the peak T cell response. Mostly white British, mostly female donors; authors suggested clonal diversity may be underestimated. The number of AZD1222 recipients seropositive at baseline was only six.

Trimming cost V 4 bases and J 0 bases; bases outside gene matches: 8. CDR1 and CDR2 from the germline V gene are SGHVS and FQNEAQ. This CDR3 has 17 amino acids. Profiling relied on immunoSEQ multiplex PCR, and the TCRdb table lists in-frame clones only, not all of them. The sample consists of roughly 200,000 clones, 93% of them appearing once. Source: peripheral blood, taken on day 0 of MenACWY control vaccination. The sequence came from an adult in good health. The chain is built from TRBV7-8 and TRBJ1-2, with 10 bases identical to TRBD1. The DNA for the CDR3 is TGTGCCAGCAGCTCGGGACAGGGGACCTTATCTAACTATGGCTACACCTTC. Translation gives CASSSGQGTLSNYGYTF.